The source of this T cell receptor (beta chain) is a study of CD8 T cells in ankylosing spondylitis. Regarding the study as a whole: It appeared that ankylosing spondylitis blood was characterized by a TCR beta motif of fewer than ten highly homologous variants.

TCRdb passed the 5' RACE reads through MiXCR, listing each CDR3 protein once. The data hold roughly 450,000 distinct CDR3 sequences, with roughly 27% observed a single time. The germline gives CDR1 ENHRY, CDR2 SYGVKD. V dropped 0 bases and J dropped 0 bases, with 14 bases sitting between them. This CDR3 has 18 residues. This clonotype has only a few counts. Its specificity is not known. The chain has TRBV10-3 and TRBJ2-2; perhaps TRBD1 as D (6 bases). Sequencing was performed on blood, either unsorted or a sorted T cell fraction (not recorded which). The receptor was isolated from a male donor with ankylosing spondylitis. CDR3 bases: TGTGCCATCAGTGAGTCTCGAGGTACAGGGACGAACACCGGGGAGCTGTTTTTT. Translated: CAISESRGTGTNTGELFF.